This paragraph covers one T cell receptor (beta chain) sequence. The antigen is undetermined. Building of the TCR beta libraries involved iRepertoire HTBI primers and Arm-PCR of CDR3 regions. One entry per CDR3 protein results from TCRdb running MiXCR on the multiplex PCR reads. The table shows roughly 450,000 distinct CDR3 sequences, with about 20% occurring only once. CDR3 length: 14 amino acids. Trimming cost V 3 bases and J 4 bases, with 13 bases left between them. The germline V gene has CDR1 SGDLS and CDR2 YYNGEE. Noted time point: persistent/refractory GD, antithyroid drugs over 5 years with positive TRAb. Researchers made the TCR library from RNA that was extracted from PBMCs. This entry belongs to a study of regulatory T cells in long-lasting Graves disease. Broader study findings: With 2,741 shared public clonotypes, persistent patients exceeded new patients, who shared around 970. Persistent disease preferred TRBV28, TRBJ1-2 and TRBJ2-5. Newly diagnosed patients had higher TCR diversity than persistent Graves' patients did.

The chain links TRBV9 to TRBJ1-2; possibly TRBD1 for D (5 bases). The clonotype originates from a female donor with Graves disease. The sample here was peripheral blood mononuclear cells (PBMCs), taken when the disease was refractory, from a patient treated with antithyroid drugs. The CDR3 nucleotides are TGTGCCAGCAGCGCAACCGGGACGGTCTATGGCTACACCTTC. Protein: CASSATGTVYGYTF.